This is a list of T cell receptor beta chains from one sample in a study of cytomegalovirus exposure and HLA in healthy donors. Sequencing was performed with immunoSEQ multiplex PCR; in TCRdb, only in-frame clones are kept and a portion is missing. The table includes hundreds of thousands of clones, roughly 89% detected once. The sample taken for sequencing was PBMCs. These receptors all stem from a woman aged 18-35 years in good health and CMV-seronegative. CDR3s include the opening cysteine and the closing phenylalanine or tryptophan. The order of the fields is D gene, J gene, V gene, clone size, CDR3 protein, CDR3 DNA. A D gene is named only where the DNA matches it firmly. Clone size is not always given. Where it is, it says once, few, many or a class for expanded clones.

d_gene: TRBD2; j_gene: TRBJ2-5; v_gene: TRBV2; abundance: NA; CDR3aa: CASSFGLAQETQYF; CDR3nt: TGTGCCAGCAGTTTTGGACTAGCCCAGGAGACCCAGTACTTC
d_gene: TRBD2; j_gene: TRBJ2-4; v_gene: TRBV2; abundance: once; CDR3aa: CASSEGGSGIDIQYF; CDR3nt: TGTGCCAGCAGTGAAGGGGGAAGCGGGATTGACATTCAGTACTTC
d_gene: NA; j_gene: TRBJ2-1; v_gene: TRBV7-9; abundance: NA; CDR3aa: CASSSSGGTAYNEQFF; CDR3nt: TGTGCCAGCAGTTCAAGCGGCGGGACGGCGTACAATGAGCAGTTCTTC
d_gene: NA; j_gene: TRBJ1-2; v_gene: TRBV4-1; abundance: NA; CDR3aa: CASSQDLLGSIINYTF; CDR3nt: TGCGCCAGCAGCCAAGATCTCCTCGGGAGCATAATAAACTACACCTTC
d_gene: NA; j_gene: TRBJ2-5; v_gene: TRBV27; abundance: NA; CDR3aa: CASSGGQKETQYF; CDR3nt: TGTGCCAGCAGCGGGGGACAGAAAGAGACCCAGTACTTC
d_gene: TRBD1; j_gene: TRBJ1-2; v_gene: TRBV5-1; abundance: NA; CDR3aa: CASSPIKGDRGANYGYTF; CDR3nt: TGCGCCAGCAGCCCCATAAAAGGGGACAGGGGAGCTAACTATGGCTACACCTTC
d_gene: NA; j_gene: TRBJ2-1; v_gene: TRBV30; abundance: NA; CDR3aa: CAWSTLGGWGYNEQFF; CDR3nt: TGTGCCTGGAGTACCCTGGGGGGTTGGGGGTACAATGAGCAGTTCTTC
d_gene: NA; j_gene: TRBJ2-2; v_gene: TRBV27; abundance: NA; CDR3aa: CASSFLVVEGARTGELFF; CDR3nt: TGTGCCAGCAGTTTTCTCGTCGTGGAGGGGGCGCGGACCGGGGAGCTGTTTTTT
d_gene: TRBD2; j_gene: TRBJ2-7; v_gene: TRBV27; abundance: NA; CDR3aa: CASSSGGAYEQYF; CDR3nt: TGTGCCAGCAGTTCCGGGGGGGCCTACGAGCAGTACTTC
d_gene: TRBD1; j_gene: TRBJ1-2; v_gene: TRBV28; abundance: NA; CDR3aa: CASSLNRDRGYYGYTF; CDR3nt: TGTGCCAGCAGTTTAAATCGGGACAGGGGGTACTATGGCTACACCTTC
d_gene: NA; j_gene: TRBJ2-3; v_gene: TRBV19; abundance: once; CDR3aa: CASSISAPSTDTQYF; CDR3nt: TGTGCCAGTAGTATCAGCGCCCCTAGCACAGATACGCAGTATTTT
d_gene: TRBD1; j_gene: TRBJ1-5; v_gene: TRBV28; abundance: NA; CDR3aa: CASRSGTDSNQPQHF; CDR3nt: TGTGCCAGCAGGTCCGGGACAGATAGCAATCAGCCCCAGCATTTT
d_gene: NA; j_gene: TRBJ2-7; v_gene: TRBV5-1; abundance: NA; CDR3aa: CASTPGVPRSYEQYF; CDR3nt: TGCGCCAGCACCCCGGGGGTCCCTCGGAGCTACGAGCAGTACTTC
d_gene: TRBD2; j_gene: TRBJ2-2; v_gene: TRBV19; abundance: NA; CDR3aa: CASTLGGISGGPNTGELFF; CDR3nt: TGTGCCAGTACCCTCGGCGGTATTAGCGGGGGACCGAACACCGGGGAGCTGTTTTTT
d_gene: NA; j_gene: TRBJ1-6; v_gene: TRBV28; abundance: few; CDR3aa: CASRKSVTGDNSPLHF; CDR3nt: TGTGCCAGCAGAAAATCGGTAACAGGAGATAATTCACCCCTCCACTTT
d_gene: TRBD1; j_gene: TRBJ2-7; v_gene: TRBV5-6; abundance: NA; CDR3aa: CASRGRGQGLHEQYF; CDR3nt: TGTGCCAGCAGGGGAAGGGGACAGGGGTTACACGAGCAGTACTTC
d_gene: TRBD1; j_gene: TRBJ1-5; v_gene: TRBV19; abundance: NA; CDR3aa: CASSIDRGLSNQPQHF; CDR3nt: TGTGCCAGTAGTATAGACAGGGGGTTGAGCAATCAGCCCCAGCATTTT
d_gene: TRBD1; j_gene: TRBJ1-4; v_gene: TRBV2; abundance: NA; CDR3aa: CASSERTGDEKLFF; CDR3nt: TGTGCCAGCAGTGAAAGGACAGGGGACGAAAAACTGTTTTTT
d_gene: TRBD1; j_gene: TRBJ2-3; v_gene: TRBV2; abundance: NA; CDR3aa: CASSDYRGPKGITDTQYF; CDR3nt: TGTGCCAGCAGTGACTACAGGGGACCTAAGGGGATCACAGATACGCAGTATTTT
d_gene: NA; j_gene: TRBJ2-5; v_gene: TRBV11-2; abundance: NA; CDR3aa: CASSLERLQETQYF; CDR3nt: TGTGCCAGCAGCTTAGAGCGGCTTCAAGAGACCCAGTACTTC
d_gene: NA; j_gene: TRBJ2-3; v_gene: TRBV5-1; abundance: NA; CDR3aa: CASSSLKTDTQYF; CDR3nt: TGCGCCAGCAGTAGCCTTAAGACAGATACGCAGTATTTT
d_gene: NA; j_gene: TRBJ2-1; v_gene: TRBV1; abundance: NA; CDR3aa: CTSNRIAGGPGEQFF; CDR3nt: TGCACCAGCAACCGTATAGCGGGAGGCCCTGGTGAGCAGTTCTTC
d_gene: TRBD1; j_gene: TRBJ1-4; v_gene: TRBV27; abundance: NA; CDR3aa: CASSLSGQGRNEKLFF; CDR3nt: TGTGCCAGCAGTTTATCGGGACAGGGCCGAAATGAAAAACTGTTTTTT
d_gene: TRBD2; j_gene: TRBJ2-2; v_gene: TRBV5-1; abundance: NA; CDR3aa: CASSLASLAANTGELFF; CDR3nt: TGCGCCAGCAGCTTGGCGAGCCTAGCGGCGAACACCGGGGAGCTGTTTTTT
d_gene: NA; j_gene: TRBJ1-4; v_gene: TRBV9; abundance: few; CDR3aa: CASSVGPGGGNEKLFF; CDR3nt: TGTGCCAGCAGCGTAGGCCCGGGAGGTGGTAATGAAAAACTGTTTTTT
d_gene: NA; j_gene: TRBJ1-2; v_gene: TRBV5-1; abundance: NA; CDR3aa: CASSLAVGRNYGYTF; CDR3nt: TGCGCCAGCAGCTTGGCGGTAGGGAGAAACTATGGCTACACCTTC
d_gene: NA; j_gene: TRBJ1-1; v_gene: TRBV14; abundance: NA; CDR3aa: CASSQDRNTEAFF; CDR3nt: TGTGCCAGCAGCCAGGACAGGAACACTGAAGCTTTCTTT
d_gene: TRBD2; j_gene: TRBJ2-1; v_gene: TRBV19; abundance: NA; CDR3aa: CASSPRTSGNYNEQFF; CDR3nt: TGTGCCAGTAGCCCCCGAACTAGCGGGAATTACAATGAGCAGTTCTTC
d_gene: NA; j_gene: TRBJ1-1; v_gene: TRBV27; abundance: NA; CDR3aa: CASRPYDRYTEAFF; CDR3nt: TGTGCCAGCAGACCGTATGACAGGTACACTGAAGCTTTCTTT
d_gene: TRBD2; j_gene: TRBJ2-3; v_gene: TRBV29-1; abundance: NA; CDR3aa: CSVGPSGGGTDTQYF; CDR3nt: TGCAGCGTTGGTCCTAGCGGGGGGGGCACAGATACGCAGTATTTT
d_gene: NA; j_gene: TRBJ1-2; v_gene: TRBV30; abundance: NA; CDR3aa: CAWSPWIGRDNYGYTF; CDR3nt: TGTGCCTGGAGTCCGTGGATCGGACGGGATAACTATGGCTACACCTTC
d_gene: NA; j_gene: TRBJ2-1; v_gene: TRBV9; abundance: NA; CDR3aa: CASSVGDGGNEQFF; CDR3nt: TGTGCCAGCAGCGTAGGTGACGGCGGGAATGAGCAGTTCTTC
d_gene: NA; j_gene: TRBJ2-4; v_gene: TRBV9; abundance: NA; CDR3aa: CASSVPAENIQYF; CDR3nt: TGTGCCAGCAGCGTTCCGGCGGAGAACATTCAGTACTTC